This is a list of T cell receptor beta chains from one sample in a study of blood T cells in healthy people across ages. MiXCR, applied by TCRdb to the 5' RACE reads, yields one record per CDR3 protein. The table shows approximately 600,000 distinct CDR3 sequences, with approximately 59% occurring only once. The material sequenced was blood. Source of these receptors: a man in his sixties in good health. Each CDR3 is given with its conserved first and last residue. D genes are given only for firm matches. The size field is filled for only some rows; it gives once, few, many or a size class.

abundance	d_gene	j_gene	v_gene	CDR3nt	CDR3aa
.	.	TRBJ2-3	TRBV5-1	TGCGCCAGCAGCGCGGACATAGCAGATACGCAGTATTTT	CASSADIADTQYF
few	.	TRBJ2-5	TRBV21-1	TGTGCCAGCGGTCAGAACACAGCGTTTGGTATTTTTCAAGAGACCCAGTACTTC	CASGQNTAFGIFQETQYF
few	.	TRBJ2-7	TRBV7-9	TGTGCCAGCAGCTTAGTAGGCAGGTCCTACGAGCAGTACTTC	CASSLVGRSYEQYF
few	.	TRBJ2-6	TRBV5-1	TGCGCCAGCAGCCGAAGAGACTCTGGGGCCAACGTCCTGACTTTC	CASSRRDSGANVLTF
.	.	TRBJ1-5	TRBV27	TGTGCCAGCAGTGCCTCCATGGGGCATAGCAATCAGCCCCAGCATTTT	CASSASMGHSNQPQHF
few	TRBD1	TRBJ1-2	TRBV5-1	TGCGCCAGCAGCTGGGGGACAGCCTCCAACTATGGCTACACCTTC	CASSWGTASNYGYTF
.	TRBD1	TRBJ2-1	TRBV5-1	TGCGCCAGCAGCAGACAGGGCGGCTCCTACAATGAGCAGTTCTTC	CASSRQGGSYNEQFF
.	.	TRBJ2-3	TRBV20-1	TGCAGTGCTAGAGCGGACTCCCGGCCAGATACGCAGTATTTT	CSARADSRPDTQYF
many	.	TRBJ2-3	TRBV29-1	TGCAGTGTCCGCACCAGCACAGATACGCAGTATTTT	CSVRTSTDTQYF
.	.	TRBJ1-2	TRBV6-5	TGTGCCAGCAGAGACTTGACAGGATTCACCTTC	CASRDLTGFTF
.	.	TRBJ2-1	TRBV9	TGTGCCAGCAGCGTAGTAGAGGGGGAAACTGCTCAGTTCTTC	CASSVVEGETAQFF
.	.	TRBJ1-1	TRBV5-1	TGCGCCAGCAGCACTGGACAGTCCATGAACACTGAAGCTTTCTTT	CASSTGQSMNTEAFF
once	.	TRBJ2-6	TRBV7-9	TGTGCCAGCAGCCCACCGGGGTCCAACGTCCTGACTTTC	CASSPPGSNVLTF
.	TRBD1	TRBJ2-1	TRBV20-1	TGCAGTGCTAGACCGGGACAGGGGAATGAGCAGTTCTTC	CSARPGQGNEQFF